This TCR beta chain was identified in a study of blood T cell repertoires in COVID-19. Turning to the study itself: Sites in the United States, Italy and Spain provided acute and convalescent COVID-19 samples.

Sequenced by immunoSEQ multiplex PCR; TCRdb stores in-frame clones only, minus some. The sample records fewer than 200,000 clones, 70% to 90% being singletons. The junction had 4 bases not matched to a gene; V was cut back by 2 bases and J by 7 bases. CDR3 size: 14 residues. The germline V gene encodes CDR1 LNHDA and CDR2 SQIVND (reference sequence). The sequenced sample was peripheral blood. The chain combines TRBV19 with TRBJ2-2; 7 nucleotides match TRBD2. This clonotype was obtained from a man in his forties or fifties who had recovered from COVID-19. The CDR3 sequence: CASSITGGSGELFF. The CDR3, as DNA: TGTGCCAGTAGTATAACGGGGGGTAGCGGGGAGCTGTTTTTT.